The TCR beta chain described here comes from a study of shared clonotypes between healthy human individuals. Profiling relied on immunoSEQ multiplex PCR, and the TCRdb table lists in-frame clones only, not all of them. In the table there are about 1 million clones, about 75% of which are singletons. In germline, CDR1 is SGHRS, CDR2 YFSETQ. V was clipped by 4 bases and J by 10 bases; unmatched bases: 7. The CDR3 length is 13 residues. The clonotype was recovered from a man in his late teens or twenties in good health. The chain links TRBV5-1 to TRBJ2-1, with 8 bases identical to TRBD1. Sequencing was done on a sample of memory CD4+ T cells sorted from blood. The subset denotes: CD45RA-negative fraction. CDR3 sequence (DNA): TGCGCCAGCAGCACAGGACAGGGCAGGGAGCAGTTCTTC. It yields the protein CASSTGQGREQFF.